This T cell receptor beta chain was sequenced for a study of T-cell reconstitution after alpha-beta-depleted transplantation in children. Unique molecular identifiers featured in how the TCRbeta library was prepared. TCRdb re-called the PCR reads through MiXCR, storing one row per CDR3 protein. The sample comprises just over 70,000 distinct CDR3 sequences, about 7% of which are singletons, and approximately 2.3% rests with the top ten. This clonotype was counted many times. CDR1 and CDR2 (germline): SGHAT, FQNNGV. The CDR3 consists of 15 residues. After removal of 6 bases from V and 1 base from J, the junction contained 6 bases not matched to a gene.

The material was PBMCs from the stem cell graft donor, obtained from the stem cell graft. This TCR was sampled from a human donor who donated a stem cell graft to a child with acute lymphoblastic leukemia. The chain carries TRBV11-2 and TRBJ2-3; 8 nucleotides line up with TRBD2. This chain's CDR3 is CASSPSGSGTDTQYF. DNA for the CDR3: TGTGCCAGCAGTCCTAGCGGGTCCGGCACAGATACGCAGTATTTT.